These 20 T cell receptor beta chains originate from one sample sequenced in a study of blood T cell repertoires in COVID-19. Repertoires were generated with immunoSEQ multiplex PCR, while TCRdb's copy carries only in-frame clones and drops some. This sample has some 60,000 clones, with roughly 79% found just once. The sequencing input was peripheral blood. These TCRs come from a woman older than 75 with active or convalescent COVID-19.

The gene calls are TRBV7-2 and TRBJ2-7, with 9 bases identical to TRBD2. With V trimmed by 3 bases and J by 5 bases, 14 bases remained unmatched. Germline V lookup: CDR1 SGHTA, CDR2 FQGNSA. The CDR3 length is 17 residues. CDR3 sequence: CASSFGPLAGRVDEQYF. The CDR3 DNA reads as TGTGCCAGCAGCTTCGGCCCCCTAGCGGGGCGGGTAGACGAGCAGTACTTC.

CDR3 amino acids: CASSTCGQGATICTEAFF. The CDR3 bases are TGTGCCAGTAGCACCTGCGGACAGGGGGCCACGATCTGTACTGAAGCTTTCTTT. The chain couples TRBV19 to TRBJ1-1; the match to TRBD1 covers 11 bases. Germline V gene data show CDR1 as LNHDA and CDR2 as SQIVND (reference sequence). J was trimmed by 5 bases and V by 6 bases; bases with no gene match: 17. The CDR3 spans 18 residues.

V gene TRBV7-2 combines with J gene TRBJ1-5, with TRBD1 as a possible D gene (6 bases). The CDR3 totals 17 residues. V was cut by 1 base and J by 4 bases, with 17 bases left in between. CDR1 is SGHTA, CDR2 FQGNSA, per germline. The chain's CDR3 is CASSLDARGAGNQPQHF. DNA for the CDR3: TGTGCCAGCAGCTTAGACGCCCGGGGGGCTGGTAATCAGCCCCAGCATTTT.

The rearrangement links TRBV10-3 to TRBJ2-3; 7 positions agree with TRBD2. Trimming at V came to 1 base and at J to 0 bases, leaving 4 bases not matched to a gene. Germline values: CDR1 ENHRY, CDR2 SYGVKD. This CDR3 is built from 16 residues. Written as DNA, the CDR3 is TGTGCCATCAGTGAGTGGGAGGGATCTAGCACAGATACGCAGTATTTT. Translation: CAISEWEGSSTDTQYF.

The CDR3 nucleotides read TGTGCCATCAGTGGCGGGGTTTCAGAGACCCAGTACTTC. This gives the protein CAISGGVSETQYF. The J gene is TRBJ2-5, the V gene TRBV10-3; weak D call: TRBD2 (6 bases). V lost 4 bases and J lost 4, with 10 bases in between. Germline assignment: CDR1 ENHRY and CDR2 SYGVKD. The CDR3 contains 13 residues.

A word on this clone: The sample holds other DNA sequences that translate to the same CDR3. This chain joins TRBV11-3 and TRBJ1-6, with D tentatively TRBD1 (5 bases). CDR1 SGHNT and CDR2 YENEEA come from the germline V gene. The CDR3 length is 13 residues. V lost 4 bases to trimming and J lost 4 bases, with 5 bases between them. The CDR3 sequence: CASSSGYNSPLHF. The CDR3 DNA follows: TGTGCCAGCAGCTCAGGGTATAATTCACCCCTCCACTTT.

This clone was seen a handful of times. V usage is TRBV5-1 and J usage is TRBJ2-7, with 11 nucleotides matching TRBD2. CDR3 length: 14 residues. The V gene's germline CDR1 is SGHRS and CDR2 YFSETQ. Trimming took 4 bases from V and 6 from J; bases not matched to a gene: 6. This CDR3 is CASSISGGASEQYF. CDR3 in DNA: TGCGCCAGCAGCATTAGCGGGGGGGCGTCCGAGCAGTACTTC.

The gene calls are TRBV5-1 and TRBJ1-1; a weak D match, TRBD1 (5 bases). Germline-derived CDR1 and CDR2 are SGHRS and YFSETQ. Trimming cost V 3 bases and J 6 bases, with 21 bases left between them. This CDR3 is 16 amino acids long. CDR3 amino acids: CASSSRSGLSGPEAFF. Written as DNA, the CDR3 is TGCGCCAGCAGCTCTCGCTCAGGGCTTAGTGGTCCTGAAGCTTTCTTT. Full variable domain (rest looked up from reference TRBV5-1 and TRBJ1-1): KAGVTQTPRYLIKTRGQQVTLSCSPISGHRSVSWYQQTPGQGLQFLFEYFSETQRNKGNFPGRFSGRQFSNSRSEMNVSTLELGDSALYLCASSSRSGLSGPEAFFGQGTRLTVV.

This clone has just one count. V and J are TRBV7-2 and TRBJ2-7, with D maybe TRBD2 (6 bases). Germline lookup yields CDR1 SGHTA and CDR2 FQGNSA. V was clipped by 5 bases and J by 2 bases, with 19 bases between them. This CDR3 is 16 amino acids long. The CDR3 loop is CASSPRGGLSTYEQYF. The CDR3 bases are TGTGCCAGCAGCCCCCGTGGGGGACTTTCGACCTACGAGCAGTACTTC. The whole variable domain, remainder taken from reference TRBV7-2 and TRBJ2-7, is GAGVSQSPSNKVTEKGKDVELRCDPISGHTALYWYRQSLGQGLEFLIYFQGNSAPDKSGLPSDRFSAERTGGSVSTLTIQRTQQEDSAVYLCASSPRGGLSTYEQYFGPGTRLTVT.

This chain links TRBV15 with TRBJ2-3; D may be TRBD2 (5 bases). The ends were cut back, 0 bases at V and 3 bases at J, with 7 bases in the middle. The germline V gene encodes CDR1 LNHNV and CDR2 YYDKDF (reference sequence). The CDR3 consists of 14 residues. The CDR3, as DNA: TGTGCCACCAGCAGAGATCGGGGTACAGATACGCAGTATTTT. It specifies CATSRDRGTDTQYF. Based on the CDR3 plus reference TRBV15 and TRBJ2-3, the full variable domain is DAMVIQNPRYQVTQFGKPVTLSCSQTLNHNVMYWYQQKSSQAPKLLFHYYDKDFNNEADTPDNFQSRRPNTSFCFLDIRSPGLGDTAMYLCATSRDRGTDTQYFGPGTRLTVL.

This chain uses TRBV18 with TRBJ2-5; D perhaps matches TRBD2 (5 bases). V dropped 4 bases and J dropped 5 bases, with 11 bases sitting between them. The CDR3 is 13 amino acids. CDR1 and CDR2 from the germline V gene are KGHSH and LQKENI. The CDR3 sequence: CASSLLARETQYF. Written as DNA, the CDR3 is TGTGCCAGCTCACTTCTAGCTCGGGAGACCCAGTACTTC.

Regarding this clone: The same CDR3 can be traced to other DNA sequences in this sample. The V call is TRBV19, the J call TRBJ2-5; TRBD2 is a possible D gene (5 bases). V lost 1 base to trimming and J lost 1 base, with 7 bases between them. Germline CDR1 and CDR2: LNHDA and SQIVND (reference sequence). This CDR3 comprises 14 residues. CDR3 region: CASSIGRGQETQYF. DNA of the CDR3: TGTGCCAGTAGTATAGGCCGGGGCCAAGAGACCCAGTACTTC.

This sequence joins TRBV5-6 and TRBJ1-1; 7 bases match TRBD1. This CDR3 contains 15 residues. Trimming cost V 0 bases and J 0 bases; bases outside gene matches: 2. The germline CDR1 and CDR2 sequences are SGHDT and YYEEEE. The CDR3: CASSLGQGVNTEAFF. As DNA, the CDR3 is TGTGCCAGCAGCTTGGGTCAGGGGGTGAACACTGAAGCTTTCTTT.

This chain connects TRBV5-1 to TRBJ1-4; D unclear. Germline loops: CDR1 SGHRS, CDR2 YFSETQ. The CDR3 totals 13 residues. V gave up 4 bases and J gave up 10 bases, with 14 bases separating them. The CDR3, as DNA: TGCGCCAGCAGCACAGACCTTGTGGGAAAACTGTTTTTT. Its protein is CASSTDLVGKLFF.

The J gene is TRBJ1-1, the V gene TRBV29-1, with 8 nucleotides matching TRBD1. The V gene end was trimmed by 3 bases and the J gene end by 7 bases; junction bases not matched to a gene: 4. The CDR3 runs 12 residues. Germline CDR1 SQVTM, CDR2 ANQGSEA. CDR3 residues: CSVEPGTGEAFF. The CDR3 DNA sequence: TGCAGCGTTGAGCCCGGGACAGGTGAAGCTTTCTTT.

The chain employs TRBV16 and TRBJ2-3; D might be TRBD1 (7 bases). Trimming cost V 4 bases and J 3 bases, with 17 bases left between them. CDR3 length equals 16 residues. From germline, CDR1 is KGHSY and CDR2 FQNENV. In nucleotides, the CDR3 is TGTGCCAGCAGCCCCGTGGCCCCAGGGGGGACAGATACGCAGTATTTT. The encoded protein is CASSPVAPGGTDTQYF.

The chain couples TRBV2 to TRBJ1-4; D gene ambiguous. CDR1 is SNHLY, CDR2 FYNNEI, per germline. The CDR3 spans 13 residues. Trimming removed 5 bases at V and 6 bases at J, with 10 bases between. This CDR3 is CASSNILDEKLFF. In nucleotides, the CDR3 is TGTGCCAGCAGTAACATTTTGGATGAAAAACTGTTTTTT.

This clone was counted only a few times. CDR3: CASSLQGGGNEQFF. In DNA, the CDR3 is TGTGCCAGCAGCCTACAAGGCGGGGGAAATGAGCAGTTCTTC. V and J are TRBV9 and TRBJ2-1, with 7 bases fitting TRBD2. CDR3 length: 14 amino acids. CDR1 is SGDLS, CDR2 YYNGEE, per germline. Trimming removed 4 bases from V and 7 bases from J; junction bases left unmatched: 8.

V gene TRBV3-1 (or the pseudogene TRBV3-2) combines with J gene TRBJ2-4; 7 positions agree with TRBD2. The CDR3 is 14 residues long. Germline lookup yields CDR1 LGHDT and CDR2 YNNKEL (reference sequence). V lost 8 bases and J lost 3; bases outside the gene matches: 7. Written as DNA, the CDR3 is TGTGCCAGCGGGGGGGGAACCGGCAAAAACATTCAGTACTTC. It is translated as CASGGGTGKNIQYF.

This chain uses TRBV2 with TRBJ1-2; 7 nucleotides agree with TRBD1. Germline CDR1 reads SNHLY; CDR2 reads FYNNEI. J was trimmed by 8 bases and V by 3 bases; bases with no gene match: 6. The CDR3 runs 13 residues. For the CDR3, the DNA is TGTGCCAGCAGTGACACGGGACAGCGGGGCTACACCTTC. This translates into CASSDTGQRGYTF.